These 7 T cell receptor beta chains were all obtained from the same sample, sequenced in a study of cytomegalovirus exposure and HLA in healthy donors. The PCR made use of 60 Vbeta and 13 Jbeta primers. Sequencing was performed with immunoSEQ multiplex PCR; in TCRdb, only in-frame clones are kept and a portion is missing. The sample records 100,000 to 150,000 clones, approximately 82% being singletons. Sequenced input: PBMCs. The origin of the receptors is a woman between 18 and 29 years old in good health and CMV-seropositive.

The rearrangement uses TRBV7-3 and TRBJ2-3, with TRBD2 matching 11 bases. Trimming cost V 2 bases and J 6 bases; bases outside gene matches: 1. The CDR3 sequence is 14 residues long. Germline loops: CDR1 SGHTA, CDR2 FQGTGA. This CDR3 reads CASSLASGGDTQYF. CDR3 DNA sequence: TGTGCCAGCAGCTTAGCTAGCGGGGGGGATACGCAGTATTTT.

V and J are TRBV11-2 and TRBJ2-7, with 10 bases lining up with TRBD2. The CDR3 runs to 16 residues. Germline V gene sequence: CDR1 SGHAT, CDR2 FQNNGV. The J segment lost 2 bases and the V segment lost 5 bases, leaving 9 bases of the junction unmatched. The CDR3, as DNA: TGTGCCAGCAGCACCTTCTCAGCGGGGGGGCCCTACGAGCAGTACTTC. It codes for CASSTFSAGGPYEQYF.

V gene TRBV13 combines with J gene TRBJ2-6, with 9 bases lining up with TRBD1. CDR3 length: 18 amino acids. In germline, CDR1 is PRHDT, CDR2 FYEKMQ (reference sequence). With V trimmed by 2 bases and J by 0 bases, 5 bases remained unmatched. The CDR3 loop is CASSLTTGGDSGANVLTF. The CDR3 coding sequence is TGTGCCAGCAGCTTAACGACAGGGGGTGACTCTGGGGCCAACGTCCTGACTTTC.

The chain links TRBV5-4 to TRBJ2-7, with 11 nucleotides matching TRBD2. Losses at the gene ends were 6 bases for V and 3 bases for J; bases not matched to a gene: 2. The CDR3 is 13 amino acids. From germline, CDR1 is SGHNT and CDR2 YYREEE (reference sequence). The CDR3: CASKGLADYEQYF. The CDR3 DNA is TGTGCCAGCAAGGGACTAGCGGACTACGAGCAGTACTTC.

The gene calls are TRBV28 and TRBJ1-2; D is unclear. Trimming pared 8 bases from V and 0 bases from J, leaving 16 bases between. CDR1 and CDR2 from the germline V gene are MDHEN and SYDVKM. CDR3 size: 15 residues. CDR3 sequence (DNA): TGTGCCAGCGTCTGGGCGAATCTTCCTAACTATGGCTACACCTTC. Translating gives CASVWANLPNYGYTF.

The chain employs TRBV6-5 and TRBJ2-4, with TRBD1 as a possible D gene (7 bases). Deletions cut 7 bases from V and 9 bases from J, with 19 bases between. The CDR3 runs to 14 residues. CDR1 is MNHEY and CDR2 is SVGAGI in the germline V gene. CDR3 amino acids: CASTPGGLIGIQYF. The CDR3 nucleotides read TGTGCCAGCACCCCAGGGGGGCTCATTGGCATTCAGTACTTC.

V usage is TRBV6-4 and J usage is TRBJ2-7; 10 nucleotides align to TRBD2. Germline values: CDR1 MRHNA, CDR2 SNTAGT. CDR3 length: 15 amino acids. V trimming: 8 bases; J trimming: 2 bases; junction bases outside the gene matches: 9. The CDR3 here is CASSIAGGGPYEQYF. The CDR3 DNA sequence: TGTGCCAGCTCAATAGCGGGGGGCGGGCCCTACGAGCAGTACTTC.